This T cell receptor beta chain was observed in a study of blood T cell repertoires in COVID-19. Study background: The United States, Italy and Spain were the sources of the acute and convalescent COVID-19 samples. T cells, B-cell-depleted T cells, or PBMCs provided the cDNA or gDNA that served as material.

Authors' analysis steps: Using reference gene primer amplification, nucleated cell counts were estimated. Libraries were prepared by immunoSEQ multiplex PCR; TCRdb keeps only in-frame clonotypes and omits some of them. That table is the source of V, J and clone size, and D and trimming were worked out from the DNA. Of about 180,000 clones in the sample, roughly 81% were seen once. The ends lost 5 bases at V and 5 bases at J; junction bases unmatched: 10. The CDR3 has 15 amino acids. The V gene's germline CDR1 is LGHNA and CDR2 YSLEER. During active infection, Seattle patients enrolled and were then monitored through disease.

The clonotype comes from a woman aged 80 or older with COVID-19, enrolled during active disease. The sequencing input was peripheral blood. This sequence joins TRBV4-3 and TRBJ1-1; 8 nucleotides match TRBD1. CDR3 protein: CASSKGTGGGTEAFF. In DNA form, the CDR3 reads TGCGCCAGCAGCAAAGGGACAGGCGGGGGGACTGAAGCTTTCTTT.